This T cell receptor (beta chain) was documented in a study of blood T cell repertoires in COVID-19 (dated by TCRdb to 2018 to 2020). Context from the whole study: Samples covering the acute and convalescent phases of COVID-19 were provided by collaborators in the United States, Italy and Spain. The prospective study material was composed of cDNA or gDNA derived from T cells, B-cell-depleted T cells, or PBMCs. Deeply sampled blood TCRbeta repertoires from subjects exposed to, actively infected with, or recovered from COVID-19 were included in the dataset. The repertoires were released in a freely available public database meant as a resource for research on the immune response to SARS-CoV-2. The samples were drawn from the first 160 participants of the ongoing ImmuneRACE study and from some 1,300 subjects provided by 6 global collaborators. A de-identified subject ID, COVID-19 status, age in years and sex were almost always included in the sample metadata. Where available, HLA class I and class II types were taken from metadata supplied by the sample provider and were not determined by assay-based typing. Overall study outcomes, separate from this receptor: The amount of clinical and demographic metadata varied by source and participant and was provided uncurated.

In the prospective study, participants were roughly 18 to 95 years old, resided in about two dozen geographic areas of the United States, and were enrolled through a virtual design. In the prospective study, cohorts were assigned on the basis of participant-reported clinical history obtained from a screening survey and a study questionnaire. Exposed participants had been in contact with someone with a PCR-confirmed or clinician-diagnosed COVID-19 case within 2 weeks of study entry. Mobile phlebotomists in the prospective study collected whole blood, serum and a nasopharyngeal or oropharyngeal swab from every participant. Over a roughly two-month period, participants in the prospective study had the option of providing additional blood draws and questionnaires. Before DNA extraction, prospective study blood samples were shipped either frozen or at room temperature. About this clone: Its target antigen remains unknown. The record has no base qualities; no much larger clone is one base away.

TCRbeta CDR3 regions were amplified from genomic DNA using the immunoSEQ Assay, a bias-controlled multiplex PCR. As for how the authors treated the data: The number of nucleated cells in each sample was estimated from the amplification of reference gene primers within the assay. To quantify the absolute abundance of each unique TCRbeta CDR3 rearrangement, sequence reads were collapsed and filtered. For each sample, productive Simpson clonality was calculated as the square root of Simpson's diversity index over productive rearrangements. This immuneACCESS table, as held by TCRdb, lists in-frame sequences with V and J called but not all clones. Of the missing ones, under half trace to an unresolved V gene in checked studies; the others have no known cause. V and J calls and clone size are copied from that table; D and trimming were computed from the DNA. For this sample there are some 300,000 clones; roughly 90% appear just once. The ten largest clones capture under 3.5% of the sample.

The origin of this receptor is a woman between 50 and 59 years old who had been exposed to COVID-19. Sequencing input: PBMCs or T cells enriched from blood (not recorded which).

The CDR3 sequence is CASSPRTDPETQYF. Here is the DNA: TGCGCCAGCAGCCCCAGGACAGACCCGGAGACCCAGTACTTC. The rearranged chain carries TRBV5-1 and TRBJ2-5, with TRBD1 tentatively as D gene (6 bases match). The CDR3 spans 14 residues, from the cysteine through the phenylalanine. Only the CDR3 DNA stays, 42 bases, in frame from base 1. The germline V gene supplies CDR1 SGHRS and CDR2 YFSETQ. Trimming costs V 4 bases and J 5 bases, and their ends lie 15 bases apart. Outside the CDR3, residues come from the reference TRBV5-1 and TRBJ2-5 proteins, so the full variable domain is: KAGVTQTPRYLIKTRGQQVTLSCSPISGHRSVSWYQQTPGQGLQFLFEYFSETQRNKGNFPGRFSGRQFSNSRSEMNVSTLELGDSALYLCASSPRTDPETQYFGPGTRLLVL.